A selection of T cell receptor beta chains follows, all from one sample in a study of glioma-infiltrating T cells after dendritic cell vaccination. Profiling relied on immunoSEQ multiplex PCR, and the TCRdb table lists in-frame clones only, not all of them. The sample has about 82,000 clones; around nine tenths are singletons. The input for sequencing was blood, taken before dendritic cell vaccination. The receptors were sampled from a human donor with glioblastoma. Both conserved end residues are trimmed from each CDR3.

cdr3_aa: ASYGDSSYEQY; v_call: TRBV2; j_call: TRBJ2-7
cdr3_aa: AISEGTGTREQY; v_call: TRBV10-3; j_call: TRBJ2-7
cdr3_aa: SVVASIGAF; v_call: TRBV29-1; j_call: TRBJ1-1
cdr3_aa: ASSSSGSNEQF; v_call: TRBV7-3; j_call: TRBJ2-1
cdr3_aa: ASSQEGRLFDEQY; v_call: TRBV14; j_call: TRBJ2-7
cdr3_aa: AWSGGQGIAKAF; v_call: TRBV30; j_call: TRBJ1-1
cdr3_aa: ASSPGVADSYEQY; v_call: TRBV7-6; j_call: TRBJ2-7
cdr3_aa: ASSPRTGAYEQY; v_call: TRBV5-4; j_call: TRBJ2-7
cdr3_aa: ASSLAPGDQPQH; v_call: TRBV5-1; j_call: TRBJ1-5
cdr3_aa: ASSQVGGQGASQPQH; v_call: TRBV28; j_call: TRBJ1-5
cdr3_aa: AISLQGYEAF; v_call: TRBV10-3; j_call: TRBJ1-1
cdr3_aa: ASSLSGRAADTQY; v_call: TRBV11-2; j_call: TRBJ2-3